This TCR beta chain was identified during a study of blood T cell repertoires in COVID-19. Overall study context: Material from acute and convalescent COVID-19 was sourced from the United States, Italy and Spain. The analysed material was cDNA or gDNA that came from T cells, B-cell-depleted T cells, or PBMCs.

In the authors' workflow: Cell counts per sample came from amplifying reference gene primers. Sequencing was performed with immunoSEQ multiplex PCR; in TCRdb, only in-frame clones are kept and a portion is missing. V and J calls and clone size are given by that table; D and trimming were obtained from the DNA. The sample holds under 300,000 clones, about nine tenths seen once. This CDR3 has 15 amino acids. Germline V gene lookup returns CDR1 LNHNV and CDR2 YYDKDF (reference sequence). V lost 1 base to trimming and J lost 7 bases; unmatched junction nucleotides: 5. The rearrangement uses TRBV15 and TRBJ2-1; 9 positions agree with TRBD2. The clonotype comes from a woman aged 40 to 49 who had recovered from COVID-19. Sequences were obtained from peripheral blood. Here the CDR3 reads CATSRVAGGRNEQFF. CDR3 sequence (DNA): TGTGCCACCAGCAGAGTGGCGGGAGGGAGGAATGAGCAGTTCTTC.